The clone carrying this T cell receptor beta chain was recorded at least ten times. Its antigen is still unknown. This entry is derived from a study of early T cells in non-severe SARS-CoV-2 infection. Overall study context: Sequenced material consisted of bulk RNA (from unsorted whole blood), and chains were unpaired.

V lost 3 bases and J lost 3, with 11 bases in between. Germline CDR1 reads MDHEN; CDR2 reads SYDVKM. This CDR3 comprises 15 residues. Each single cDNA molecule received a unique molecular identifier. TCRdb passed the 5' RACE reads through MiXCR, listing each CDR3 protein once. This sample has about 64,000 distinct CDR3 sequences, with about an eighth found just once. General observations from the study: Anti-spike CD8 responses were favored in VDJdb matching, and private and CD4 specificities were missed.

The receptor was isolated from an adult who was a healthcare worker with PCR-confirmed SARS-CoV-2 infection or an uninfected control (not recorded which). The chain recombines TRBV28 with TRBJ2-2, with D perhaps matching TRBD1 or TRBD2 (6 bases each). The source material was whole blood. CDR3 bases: TGTGCCAGCAGTTTCGGGGGCCGTGACACCGGGGAGCTGTTTTTT. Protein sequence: CASSFGGRDTGELFF. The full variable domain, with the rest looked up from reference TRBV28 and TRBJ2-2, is DVKVTQSSRYLVKRTGEKVFLECVQDMDHENMFWYRQDPGLGLRLIYFSYDVKMKEKGDIPEGYSVSREKKERFSLILESASTNQTSMYLCASSFGGRDTGELFFGEGSRLTVL.